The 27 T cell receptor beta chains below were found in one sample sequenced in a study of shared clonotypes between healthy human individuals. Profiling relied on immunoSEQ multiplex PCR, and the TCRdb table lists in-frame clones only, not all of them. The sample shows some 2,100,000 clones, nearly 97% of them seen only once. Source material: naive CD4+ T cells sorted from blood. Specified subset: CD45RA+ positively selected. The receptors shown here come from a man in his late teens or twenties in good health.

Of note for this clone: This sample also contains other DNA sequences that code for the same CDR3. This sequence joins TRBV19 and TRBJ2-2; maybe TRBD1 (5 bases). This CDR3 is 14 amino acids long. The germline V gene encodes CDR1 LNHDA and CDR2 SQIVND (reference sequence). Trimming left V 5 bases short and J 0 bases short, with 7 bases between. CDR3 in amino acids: CASSAGTNTGELFF. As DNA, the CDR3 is TGTGCCAGTAGTGCAGGGACGAACACCGGGGAGCTGTTTTTT.

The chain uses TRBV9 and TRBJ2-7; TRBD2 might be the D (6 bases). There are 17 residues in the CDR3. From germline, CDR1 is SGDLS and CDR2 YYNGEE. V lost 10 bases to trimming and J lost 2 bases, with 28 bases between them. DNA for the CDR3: TGTGCCGCATCCGGGGTCTGTCTGGGACTTGCGACCTACGAGCAGTACTTC. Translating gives CAASGVCLGLATYEQYF. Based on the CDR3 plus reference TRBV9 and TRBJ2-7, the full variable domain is DSGVTQTPKHLITATGQRVTLRCSPRSGDLSVYWYQQSLDQGLQFLIQYYNGEERAKGNILERFSAQQFPDLHSELNLSSLELGDSALYFCAASGVCLGLATYEQYFGPGTRLTVT.

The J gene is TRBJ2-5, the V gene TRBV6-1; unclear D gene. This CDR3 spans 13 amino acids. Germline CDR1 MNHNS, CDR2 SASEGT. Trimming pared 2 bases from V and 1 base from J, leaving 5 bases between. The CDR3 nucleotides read TGTGCCAGCAGTGAATCCTTCCAAGAGACCCAGTACTTC. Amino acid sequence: CASSESFQETQYF.

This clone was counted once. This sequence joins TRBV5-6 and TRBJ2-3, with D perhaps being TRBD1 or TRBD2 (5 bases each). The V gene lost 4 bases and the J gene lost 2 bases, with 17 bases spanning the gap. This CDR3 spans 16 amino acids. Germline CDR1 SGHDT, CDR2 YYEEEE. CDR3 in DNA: TGTGCCAGCAGCCAGGTCCCGAGGGGATCCACAGATACGCAGTATTTT. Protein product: CASSQVPRGSTDTQYF.

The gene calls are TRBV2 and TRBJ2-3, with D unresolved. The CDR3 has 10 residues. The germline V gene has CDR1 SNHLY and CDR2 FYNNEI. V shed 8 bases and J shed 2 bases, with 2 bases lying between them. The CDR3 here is CASFTDTQYF. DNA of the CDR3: TGTGCCAGCTTCACAGATACGCAGTATTTT.

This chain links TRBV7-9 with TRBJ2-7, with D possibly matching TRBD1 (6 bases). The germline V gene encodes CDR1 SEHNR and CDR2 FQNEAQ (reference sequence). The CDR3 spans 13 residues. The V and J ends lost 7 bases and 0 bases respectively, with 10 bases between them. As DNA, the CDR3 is TGTGCCAGCACGGGACAAAGCTCCTACGAGCAGTACTTC. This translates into CASTGQSSYEQYF.

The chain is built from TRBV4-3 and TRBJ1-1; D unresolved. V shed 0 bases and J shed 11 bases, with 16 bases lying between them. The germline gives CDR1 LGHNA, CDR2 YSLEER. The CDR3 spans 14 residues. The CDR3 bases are TGCGCCAGCAGCCAAGAATATGGCCAGGTTGTTGCTTTCTTT. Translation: CASSQEYGQVVAFF.

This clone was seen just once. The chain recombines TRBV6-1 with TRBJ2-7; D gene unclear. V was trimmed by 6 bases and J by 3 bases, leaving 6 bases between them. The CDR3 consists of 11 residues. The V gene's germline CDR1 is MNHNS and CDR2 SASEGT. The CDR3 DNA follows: TGTGCCAGCAGCCCCCGCTACGAGCAGTACTTC. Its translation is CASSPRYEQYF.

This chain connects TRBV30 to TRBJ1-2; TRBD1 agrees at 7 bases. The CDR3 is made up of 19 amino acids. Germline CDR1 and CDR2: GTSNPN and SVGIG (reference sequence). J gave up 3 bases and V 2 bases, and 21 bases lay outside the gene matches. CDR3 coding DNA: TGTGCCTGGAGTCCGGGGACAGTTATTTCCCTTTTTGAAGACTATGGCTACACCTTC. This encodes CAWSPGTVISLFEDYGYTF.

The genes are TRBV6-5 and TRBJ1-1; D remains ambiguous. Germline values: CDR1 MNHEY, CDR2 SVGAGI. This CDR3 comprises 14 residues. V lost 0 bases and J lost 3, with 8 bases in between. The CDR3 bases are TGTGCCAGCAGTTACTCAATGAGGGACACTGAAGCTTTCTTT. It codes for CASSYSMRDTEAFF.

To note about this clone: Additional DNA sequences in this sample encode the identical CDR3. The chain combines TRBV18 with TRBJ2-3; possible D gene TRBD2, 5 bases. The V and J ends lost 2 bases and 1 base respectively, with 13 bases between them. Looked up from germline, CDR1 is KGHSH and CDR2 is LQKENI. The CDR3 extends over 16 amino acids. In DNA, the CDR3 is TGTGCCAGCTCACCATTGGTGGCCGGGGGCACAGATACGCAGTATTTT. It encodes CASSPLVAGGTDTQYF. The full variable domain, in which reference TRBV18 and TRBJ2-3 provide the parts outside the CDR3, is NAGVMQNPRHLVRRRGQEARLRCSPMKGHSHVYWYRQLPEEGLKFMVYLQKENIIDESGMPKERFSAEFPKEGPSILRIQQVVRGDSAAYFCASSPLVAGGTDTQYFGPGTRLTVL.

The CDR3 bases are TGTGCCAGAAGCCCCTCGGGGGGATCAGATACGCAGTATTTT. Translated, it gives CARSPSGGSDTQYF. V and J are TRBV7-5 and TRBJ2-3; the table calls TRBD2, which could not be checked here. TRBV7-5 is tagged as a pseudogene. The CDR3 extends over 14 amino acids.

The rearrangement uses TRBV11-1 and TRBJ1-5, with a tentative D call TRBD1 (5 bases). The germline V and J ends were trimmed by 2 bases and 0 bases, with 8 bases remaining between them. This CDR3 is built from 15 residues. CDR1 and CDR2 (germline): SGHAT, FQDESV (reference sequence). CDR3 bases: TGTGCCAGCAGCTTAAGGACATTTAGCAATCAGCCCCAGCATTTT. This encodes CASSLRTFSNQPQHF.

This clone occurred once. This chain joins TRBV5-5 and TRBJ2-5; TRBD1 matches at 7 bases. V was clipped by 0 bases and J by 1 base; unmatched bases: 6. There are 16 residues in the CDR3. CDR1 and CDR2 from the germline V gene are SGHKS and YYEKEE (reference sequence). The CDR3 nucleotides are TGTGCCAGCAGCTTGGCCCCGACAGGGATCCAAGAGACCCAGTACTTC. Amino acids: CASSLAPTGIQETQYF. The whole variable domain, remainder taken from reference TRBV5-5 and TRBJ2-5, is DAGVTQSPTHLIKTRGQQVTLRCSPISGHKSVSWYQQVLGQGPQFIFQYYEKEERGRGNFPDRFSARQFPNYSSELNVNALLLGDSALYLCASSLAPTGIQETQYFGPGTRLLVL.

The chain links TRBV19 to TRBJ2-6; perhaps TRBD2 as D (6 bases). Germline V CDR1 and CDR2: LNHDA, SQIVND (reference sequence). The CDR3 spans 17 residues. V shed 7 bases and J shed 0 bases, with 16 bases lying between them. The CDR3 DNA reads TGTGCCAGTATGGAGCTAGCGCTCAGCTCTGGGGCCAACGTCCTGACTTTC. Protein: CASMELALSSGANVLTF.

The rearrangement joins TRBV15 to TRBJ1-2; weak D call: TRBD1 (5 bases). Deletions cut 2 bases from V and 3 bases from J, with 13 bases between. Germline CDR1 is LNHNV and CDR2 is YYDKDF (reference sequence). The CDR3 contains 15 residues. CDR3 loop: CATSRNLWGDYGYTF. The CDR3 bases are TGTGCCACCAGCAGAAACTTGTGGGGCGACTATGGCTACACCTTC.

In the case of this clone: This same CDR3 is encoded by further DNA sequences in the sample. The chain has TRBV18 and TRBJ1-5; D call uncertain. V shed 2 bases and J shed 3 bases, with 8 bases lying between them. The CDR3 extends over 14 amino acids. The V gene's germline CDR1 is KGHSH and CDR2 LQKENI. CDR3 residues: CASSPTGNNQPQHF. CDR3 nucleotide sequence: TGTGCCAGCTCACCAACGGGGAACAATCAGCCCCAGCATTTT.

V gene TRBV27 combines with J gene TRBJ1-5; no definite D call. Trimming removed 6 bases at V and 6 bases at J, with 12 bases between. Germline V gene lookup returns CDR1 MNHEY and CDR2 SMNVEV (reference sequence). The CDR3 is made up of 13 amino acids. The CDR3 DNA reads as TGTGCCAGCAGCAAAAAAGACGGTCAGCCCCAGCATTTT. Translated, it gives CASSKKDGQPQHF.

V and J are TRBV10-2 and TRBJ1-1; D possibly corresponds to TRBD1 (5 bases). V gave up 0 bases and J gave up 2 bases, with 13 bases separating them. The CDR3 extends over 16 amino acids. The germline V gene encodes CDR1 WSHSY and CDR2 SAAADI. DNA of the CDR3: TGCGCCAGCAGTGAGTCGGGGGGGACCCTTAACACTGAAGCTTTCTTT. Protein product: CASSESGGTLNTEAFF.

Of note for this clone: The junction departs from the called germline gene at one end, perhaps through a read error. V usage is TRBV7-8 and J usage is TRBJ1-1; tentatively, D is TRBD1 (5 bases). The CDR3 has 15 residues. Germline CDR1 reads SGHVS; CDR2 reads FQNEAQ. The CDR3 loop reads CASTLTGGTNTEAFF. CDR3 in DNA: TGTGCCAGCACCTTAACGGGGGGTACGAACACTGAAGCTTTCTTT.

CDR3 sequence reads: CASSPLRGPQETQYF. For the CDR3, the DNA is TGTGCCAGCAGTCCTCTAAGGGGGCCCCAAGAGACCCAGTACTTC. This chain uses TRBV25-1 with TRBJ2-5; TRBD1 aligns across 7 bases. This CDR3 region has 15 residues. The V gene end was trimmed by 5 bases and the J gene end by 1 base; junction bases not matched to a gene: 7. The germline V gene encodes CDR1 MGHDK and CDR2 SYGVNS.

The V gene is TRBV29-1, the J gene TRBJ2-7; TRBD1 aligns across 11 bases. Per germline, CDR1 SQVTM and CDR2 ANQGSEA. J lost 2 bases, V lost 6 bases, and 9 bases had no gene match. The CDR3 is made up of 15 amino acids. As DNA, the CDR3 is TGCAGCGTGGCCGGGACAGGGGGGAAACCCTACGAGCAGTACTTC. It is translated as CSVAGTGGKPYEQYF.

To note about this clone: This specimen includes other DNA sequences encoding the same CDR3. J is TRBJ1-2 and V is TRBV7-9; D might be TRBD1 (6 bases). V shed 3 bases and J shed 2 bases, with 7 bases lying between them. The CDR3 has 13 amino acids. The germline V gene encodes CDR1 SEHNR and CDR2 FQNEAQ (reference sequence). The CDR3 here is CASSFGQNYGYTF. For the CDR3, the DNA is TGTGCCAGCAGCTTCGGACAGAACTATGGCTACACCTTC.

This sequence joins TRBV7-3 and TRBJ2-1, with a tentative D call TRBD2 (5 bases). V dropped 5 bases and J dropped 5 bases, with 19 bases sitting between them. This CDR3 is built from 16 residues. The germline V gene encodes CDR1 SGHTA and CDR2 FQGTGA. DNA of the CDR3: TGTGCCAGCAGCCCCTCGGGATCGGGTGTGAACAATGAGCAGTTCTTC. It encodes CASSPSGSGVNNEQFF.

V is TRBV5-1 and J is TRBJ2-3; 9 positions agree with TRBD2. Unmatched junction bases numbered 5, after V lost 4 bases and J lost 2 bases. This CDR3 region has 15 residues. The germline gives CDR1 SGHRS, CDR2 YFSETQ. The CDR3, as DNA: TGCGCCAGCAGCGAGCTAGCGGGAAACACAGATACGCAGTATTTT. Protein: CASSELAGNTDTQYF.

The CDR3 region is CASSPTFTTDTQYF. The CDR3, as DNA: TGTGCCAGCAGCCCGACATTTACCACAGATACGCAGTATTTT. This sequence joins TRBV7-9 and TRBJ2-3; unclear D gene. The CDR3 is 14 residues long. CDR1 is SEHNR and CDR2 is FQNEAQ in the germline V gene (reference sequence). The germline V and J ends were trimmed by 5 bases and 2 bases, with 11 bases remaining between them.

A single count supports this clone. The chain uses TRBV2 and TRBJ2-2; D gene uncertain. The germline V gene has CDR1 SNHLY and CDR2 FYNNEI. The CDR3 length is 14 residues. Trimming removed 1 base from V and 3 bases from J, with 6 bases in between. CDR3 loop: CASSEVRDTGELFF. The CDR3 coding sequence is TGTGCCAGCAGTGAAGTTAGGGACACCGGGGAGCTGTTTTTT.